This TCR beta chain derives from a study of cytomegalovirus exposure and HLA in healthy donors. Details on this clone: Its target is unknown.

Amplification used 60 Vbeta primers and 13 Jbeta primers. Method: immunoSEQ multiplex PCR; TCRdb's copy keeps in-frame clones and lacks some. The sample consists of about 120,000 clones, less than 20% of them appearing once. The CDR3 has 15 amino acids. Germline V lookup: CDR1 SGHDT, CDR2 YYEEEE. V lost 0 bases, J lost 5 bases, and 14 bases lay in between. Study-wide results and caveats: Available immune exposure information covered CMV serostatus only. Researchers reported in a later analysis that a missense DCLRE1C variant was tied to TCR beta V- and J-gene trimming. One later analysis reportedly identified an Asian-associated ancestry cluster that showed fewer N-insertions than the approximately 710-donor mean.

Material for sequencing was PBMCs. This clonotype was sampled from a woman aged 18-35 years in good health and CMV-seronegative. The gene calls are TRBV5-6 and TRBJ2-5; D ambiguous. The CDR3 loop is CASSLAPVEVETQYF. CDR3 coding DNA: TGTGCCAGCAGCTTGGCGCCTGTTGAGGTCGAGACCCAGTACTTC.